This TCR beta chain came from a study of shared clonotypes between healthy human individuals. Study-wide points: As a rule, naive subsets had a larger estimated richness than memory subsets.

A word on this clone: Its antigen is as yet unknown.

The CDR3 extends over 16 amino acids. V shed 5 bases, J shed 6 bases, and the junction held 11 bases outside the gene matches. CDR1 and CDR2 (germline): SGHTA, FQGNSA. Replicate PCRs from sorted subsets contained roughly 190 ng DNA, which is around 30,000 T cell genomes. Generated by immunoSEQ multiplex PCR, the TCRdb table keeps only in-frame clones and is missing some. The sample lists some 2.3 million clones; 85% to 95% were seen once. Sequencing was carried out using naive CD4+ T cells from PBMCs. Noted subset: CD45RA+ positively selected. The clonotype was recovered from a young man in good health. Some clones in this sample may be carry-over from other donors' samples. This chain uses TRBV7-2 with TRBJ1-5; 9 positions match TRBD1. The CDR3 coding sequence is TGTGCCAGCAGCGCGCCGGGACAGGGTCCCATTCAGCCCCAGCATTTT. It is translated as CASSAPGQGPIQPQHF.